The 20 T cell receptor beta chains reported below all come from one sample, sequenced in a study of T-cell reconstitution after alpha-beta-depleted transplantation in children. Preparation of the TCRbeta library used unique molecular identifiers. TCRdb reprocessed the PCR reads via MiXCR and lists one record per CDR3 protein. This table has 130,000 to 150,000 distinct CDR3 sequences, about 9% appearing once. Sequencing used PBMCs, mostly from graft donor cells, obtained 180 days after TCRalphabeta/CD19-depleted stem cell transplant. These receptors all come from a female patient aged 2-15 years who had a stem cell transplant for congenital amegakaryocytic thrombocytopenia, so the T cells may come from the graft donor.

Turning to this clonotype: The junction departs from germline at one end; a sequencing error may be responsible. The V gene is TRBV13, the J gene TRBJ2-7; D gene ambiguous. In germline, CDR1 is PRHDT, CDR2 FYEKMQ (reference sequence). This CDR3 contains 14 residues. For the CDR3, the DNA is TGTGCCATCAGCCCCGGGCCCCTCTGCTACGAGCAGTACTTC. Residues: CAISPGPLCYEQYF. The full variable domain, with the rest looked up from reference TRBV13 and TRBJ2-7, is AAGVIQSPRHLIKEKRETATLKCYPIPRHDTVYWYQQGPGQDPQFLISFYEKMQSDKGSIPDRFSAQQFSDYHSELNMSSLELGDSALYFCAISPGPLCYEQYFGPGTRLTVT.

In this sample, this clonotype turned up many times. This chain joins TRBV6-1 and TRBJ1-6; D perhaps matches TRBD1 (6 bases). V was cut by 3 bases and J by 0 bases, with 12 bases left in between. The CDR3 length is 17 residues. Germline V lookup: CDR1 MNHNS, CDR2 SASEGT. CDR3 sequence: CASSENRVPSYNSPLHF. The CDR3 bases are TGTGCCAGCAGTGAGAACAGGGTACCCTCCTATAATTCACCCCTCCACTTT.

This clonotype was seen at least ten times. The chain combines TRBV7-9 with TRBJ2-7; 10 bases align to TRBD2. V shed 5 bases, J shed 1 base, and the junction held 5 bases outside the gene matches. The CDR3 totals 15 residues. CDR1 is SEHNR and CDR2 is FQNEAQ in the germline V gene (reference sequence). The CDR3 DNA reads TGTGCCAGCAGCAAGGGACTAGCGCTGTCCTACGAGCAGTACTTC. It is translated as CASSKGLALSYEQYF.

This clonotype has a count of ten or more. The chain joins TRBV20-1 to TRBJ2-7; no clear D. Trimming shortened V by 5 bases and J by 1 base, and 6 bases separated the two germline ends. The CDR3 has 11 residues. Germline loops: CDR1 DFQATT, CDR2 SNEGSKA (reference sequence). The CDR3 DNA is TGCAGTGCTCCGCGGTCCTACGAGCAGTACTTC. Translated: CSAPRSYEQYF.

At least ten counts were recorded for this clonotype. The rearrangement joins TRBV7-2 to TRBJ1-1; D gene unclear. The V end lost 0 bases, the J end lost 6 bases, and 8 bases lay between the germline ends. CDR1 and CDR2 (germline): SGHTA, FQGNSA. CDR3 length: 13 residues. In nucleotides, the CDR3 is TGTGCCAGCAGCTTAGCGGGTGTCCCTGAAGCTTTCTTT. Translating it yields CASSLAGVPEAFF. Drawing the rest from reference TRBV7-2 and TRBJ1-1, the complete variable domain is GAGVSQSPSNKVTEKGKDVELRCDPISGHTALYWYRQSLGQGLEFLIYFQGNSAPDKSGLPSDRFSAERTGGSVSTLTIQRTQQEDSAVYLCASSLAGVPEAFFGQGTRLTVV.

This clonotype has ten or more counts. V usage is TRBV5-1 and J usage is TRBJ2-3, with TRBD2 identical over 12 bases. J lost 2 bases, V lost 4 bases, and 5 bases had no gene match. This CDR3 is 16 amino acids long. Germline CDR1 SGHRS, CDR2 YFSETQ. The CDR3 sequence is CASSTGLAGLTDTQYF. Here the CDR3 DNA reads TGCGCCAGCAGCACGGGACTAGCGGGTCTCACAGATACGCAGTATTTT.

This clonotype was observed a handful of times. The chain employs TRBV20-1 and TRBJ1-5, with 9 positions matching TRBD1. J gave up 7 bases and V 6 bases, and 4 bases lay outside the gene matches. The CDR3 contains 12 residues. Germline CDR1 and CDR2: DFQATT and SNEGSKA (reference sequence). CDR3 nucleotides: TGCAGTGCAGGACAGGGGAGACAGCCCCAGCATTTT. Translated: CSAGQGRQPQHF.

This clonotype was detected ten times or more. The chain combines TRBV6-5 with TRBJ2-1; no clear D gene. Deletions cut 0 bases from V and 7 bases from J, with 4 bases between. CDR3 length: 12 residues. Germline-derived CDR1 and CDR2 are MNHEY and SVGAGI. The CDR3 DNA is TGTGCCAGCAGTTACTCGACAAATGAGCAGTTCTTC. This translates into CASSYSTNEQFF.

This clonotype was seen at least ten times. J is TRBJ2-3 and V is TRBV3-2; TRBD2, the D gene given by the table, was not confirmed from the DNA. TRBV3-2 is termed a pseudogene. The CDR3 has 19 residues. The CDR3 is CASCQAPATAGGPSDTQYF. The DNA of the CDR3 is TGTGCCTCCTGCCAAGCCCCCGCGACAGCGGGAGGACCATCTGATACGCAGTATTTT.

This clonotype was detected ten times or more. The J gene is TRBJ2-1, the V gene TRBV20-1, with TRBD2 identical over 7 bases. The length of the CDR3 is 14 residues. V shed 4 bases, J shed 5 bases, and the junction held 8 bases outside the gene matches. CDR1 is DFQATT, CDR2 SNEGSKA, per germline (reference sequence). The CDR3 DNA sequence: TGCAGTGCTAATATACCAGGGAGGGACAATGAGCAGTTCTTC. The encoded protein is CSANIPGRDNEQFF.

This clonotype appeared a few times. The chain has TRBV20-1 and TRBJ2-2; D may be TRBD2 (6 bases). This CDR3 has 13 amino acids. Germline V gene sequence: CDR1 DFQATT, CDR2 SNEGSKA (reference sequence). The CDR3 reads CGGKASATGELFF. The CDR3 bases are TGCGGCGGAAAGGCTAGCGCCACGGGGGAGCTGTTTTTT.

This clonotype occurred many times. The chain is built from TRBV6-5 and TRBJ2-1; 13 bases are a match to TRBD2. The CDR3 covers 14 residues. The V gene's germline CDR1 is MNHEY and CDR2 SVGAGI. V lost 7 bases to trimming and J lost 5 bases; unmatched junction nucleotides: 2. Here the CDR3 reads CASTGTSGNNEQFF. CDR3 coding DNA: TGTGCCAGCACCGGGACTAGCGGGAACAATGAGCAGTTCTTC.

This clonotype was found many times. The chain combines TRBV5-4 with TRBJ2-1; possible D gene TRBD2, 5 bases. The germline V and J ends were trimmed by 3 bases and 0 bases, with 7 bases remaining between them. Germline V lookup: CDR1 SGHNT, CDR2 YYREEE (reference sequence). This CDR3 region has 14 residues. This chain's CDR3 is CASSSSSSYNEQFF. In DNA, the CDR3 is TGTGCCAGCAGCTCTAGCAGCTCCTACAATGAGCAGTTCTTC.

This clonotype was found many times. The chain links TRBV19 to TRBJ2-1, with 8 bases fitting TRBD2. Losses at the gene ends were 4 bases for V and 7 bases for J; bases not matched to a gene: 3. The CDR3 spans 13 residues. Per the germline V gene, CDR1 is LNHDA and CDR2 is SQIVND (reference sequence). The CDR3 sequence is CASSNLAGNEQFF. The CDR3 nucleotides read TGTGCCAGTAGTAATTTAGCGGGGAATGAGCAGTTCTTC.

Ten or more counts support this clonotype. The J gene is TRBJ2-7, the V gene TRBV5-1; no clear D gene. There are 15 residues in the CDR3. Germline CDR1 reads SGHRS; CDR2 reads YFSETQ. With 0 bases removed from V and 3 bases from J, the gap between germline ends came to 13 bases. For the CDR3, the DNA is TGCGCCAGCAGCTTGGACCAAGGGTTTTACTACGAGCAGTACTTC. As protein: CASSLDQGFYYEQYF.

This clonotype has at least ten counts. The chain employs TRBV12-3 or TRBV12-4 and TRBJ1-3, with a tentative D call TRBD1 (5 bases). The CDR3 runs 15 residues. V was cut by 6 bases and J by 3 bases, with 15 bases left in between. DNA for the CDR3: TGTGCCAGCAGGCCGGGAAAGGGGCTTGGAAACACCATATATTTT. Amino acid sequence: CASRPGKGLGNTIYF.

There are many counts of this clonotype. This chain connects TRBV20-1 to TRBJ2-5; 8 nucleotides align to TRBD1. J lost 5 bases, V lost 5 bases, and 13 bases had no gene match. The CDR3 sequence is 15 residues long. CDR1 DFQATT and CDR2 SNEGSKA come from the germline V gene (reference sequence). In DNA form, the CDR3 reads TGCAGTGCTCCCCCTACCAGGACAGGGTGGGAGACCCAGTACTTC. This codes for CSAPPTRTGWETQYF.

This clonotype was recorded at least ten times. The chain couples TRBV29-1 to TRBJ2-1, with D perhaps TRBD2 (6 bases). The CDR3 is 15 amino acids. CDR1 and CDR2 (germline): SQVTM, ANQGSEA. V dropped 5 bases and J dropped 8 bases, with 22 bases sitting between them. The CDR3 sequence is CSVRIGAGWGYEQFF. For the CDR3, the DNA is TGCAGCGTTAGGATCGGGGCGGGATGGGGCTATGAGCAGTTCTTC.

This clonotype showed up many times. The V and J genes are TRBV20-1 and TRBJ1-6, with D possibly TRBD1 on 6 matching bases. This CDR3 region has 12 residues. Trimming removed 6 bases from V and 8 bases from J, with 11 bases in between. Germline V gene lookup returns CDR1 DFQATT and CDR2 SNEGSKA (reference sequence). The CDR3 reads CSAQGWDSPLHF. The CDR3 coding sequence is TGCAGTGCGCAGGGGTGGGATTCACCCCTCCACTTT.

The chain couples TRBV5-1 to TRBJ1-4; D is unclear. V lost 4 bases and J 4 bases, leaving 11 bases between the germline ends. The germline CDR1 and CDR2 sequences are SGHRS and YFSETQ. This CDR3 has 14 amino acids. In DNA, the CDR3 is TGCGCCAGCAGCCCTAGTACTATTAATGAAAAACTGTTTTTT. Its protein product is CASSPSTINEKLFF.